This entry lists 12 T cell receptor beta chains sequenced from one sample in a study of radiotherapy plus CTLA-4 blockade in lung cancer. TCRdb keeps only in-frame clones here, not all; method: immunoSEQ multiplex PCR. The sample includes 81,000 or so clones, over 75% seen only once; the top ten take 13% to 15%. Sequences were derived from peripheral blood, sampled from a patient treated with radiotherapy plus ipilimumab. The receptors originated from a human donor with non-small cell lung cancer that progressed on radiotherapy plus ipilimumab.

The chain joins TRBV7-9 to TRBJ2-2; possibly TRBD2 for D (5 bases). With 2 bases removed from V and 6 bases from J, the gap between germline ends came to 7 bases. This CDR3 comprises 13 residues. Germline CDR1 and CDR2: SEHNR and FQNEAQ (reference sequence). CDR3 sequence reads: CASSLTRAGELFF. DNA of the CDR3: TGTGCCAGCAGCTTAACGAGGGCCGGGGAGCTGTTTTTT.

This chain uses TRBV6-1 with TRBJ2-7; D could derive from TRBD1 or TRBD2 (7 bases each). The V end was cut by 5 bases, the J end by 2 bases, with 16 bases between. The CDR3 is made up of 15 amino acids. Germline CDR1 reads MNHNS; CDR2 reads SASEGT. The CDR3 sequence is CASSTRGDSAYEQYF. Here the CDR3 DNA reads TGTGCCAGCAGTACCCGGGGGGACAGCGCCTACGAGCAGTACTTC.

Here the CDR3 DNA reads TGTGCCAGCAGTTTGGGAGGGGGCAATCAGCCCCAGCATTTT. Translating it yields CASSLGGGNQPQHF. The chain links TRBV27 to TRBJ1-5; D may be TRBD1 (5 bases). CDR1 is MNHEY and CDR2 is SMNVEV in the germline V gene (reference sequence). Trimming took off 3 bases at V and 2 bases at J, with 8 bases between the two ends. This CDR3 contains 14 residues.

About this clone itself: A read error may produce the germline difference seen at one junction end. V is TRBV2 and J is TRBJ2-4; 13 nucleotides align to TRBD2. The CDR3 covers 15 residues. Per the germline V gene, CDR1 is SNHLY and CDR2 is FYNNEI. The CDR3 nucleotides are TGTGCCAGCAGTCAAGCGACTAGCGGGAGGAACATTCAGTACTTC. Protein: CASSQATSGRNIQYF. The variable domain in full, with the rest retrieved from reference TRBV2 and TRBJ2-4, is EPEVTQTPSHQVTQMGQEVILRCVPISNHLYFYWYRQILGQKVEFLVSFYNNEISEKSEIFDDQFSVERPDGSNFTLKIRSTKLEDSAMYFCASSQATSGRNIQYFGAGTRLSVL.

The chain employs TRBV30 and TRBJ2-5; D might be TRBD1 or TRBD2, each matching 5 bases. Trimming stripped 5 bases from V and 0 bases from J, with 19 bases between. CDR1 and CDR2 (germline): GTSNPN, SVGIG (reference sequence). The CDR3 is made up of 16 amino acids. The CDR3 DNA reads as TGTGCCTGGGGGGACGGAAGTAGTGTTAACCAAGAGACCCAGTACTTC. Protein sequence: CAWGDGSSVNQETQYF. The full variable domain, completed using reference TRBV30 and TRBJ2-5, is SQTIHQWPATLVQPVGSPLSLECTVEGTSNPNLYWYRQAAGRGLQLLFYSVGIGQISSEVPQNLSASRPQDRQFILSSKKLLLSDSGFYLCAWGDGSSVNQETQYFGPGTRLLVL.

The CDR3 protein is CASSERGNQPQHF. The CDR3 region has the DNA TGTGCCAGCAGTGAACGGGGGAATCAGCCCCAGCATTTT. V is TRBV6-1 and J is TRBJ1-5; a possible D gene is TRBD1 (5 bases). Germline V CDR1 and CDR2: MNHNS, SASEGT. V lost 2 bases to trimming and J lost 4 bases, with 6 bases between them. This CDR3 region has 13 residues.

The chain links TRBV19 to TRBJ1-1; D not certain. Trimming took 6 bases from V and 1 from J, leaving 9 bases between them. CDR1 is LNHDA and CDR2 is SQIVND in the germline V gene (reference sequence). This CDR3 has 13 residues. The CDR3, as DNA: TGTGCCAGTAGCCCAAGGGCGAACACTGAAGCTTTCTTT. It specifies CASSPRANTEAFF. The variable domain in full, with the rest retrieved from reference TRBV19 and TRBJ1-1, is DGGITQSPKYLFRKEGQNVTLSCEQNLNHDAMYWYRQDPGQGLRLIYYSQIVNDFQKGDIAEGYSVSREKKESFPLTVTSAQKNPTAFYLCASSPRANTEAFFGQGTRLTVV.

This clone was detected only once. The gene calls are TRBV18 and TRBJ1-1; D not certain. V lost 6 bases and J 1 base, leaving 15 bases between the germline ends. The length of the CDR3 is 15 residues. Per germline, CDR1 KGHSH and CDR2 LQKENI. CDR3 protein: CASSFGLGRNTEAFF. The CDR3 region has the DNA TGTGCCAGCTCTTTCGGACTGGGAAGGAACACTGAAGCTTTCTTT.

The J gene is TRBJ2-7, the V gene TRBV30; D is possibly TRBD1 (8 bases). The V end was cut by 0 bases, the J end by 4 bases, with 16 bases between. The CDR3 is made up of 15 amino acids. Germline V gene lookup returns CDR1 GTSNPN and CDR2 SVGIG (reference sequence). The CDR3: CAWSVGQGGGYEQYF. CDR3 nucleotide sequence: TGTGCCTGGAGTGTAGGACAGGGCGGGGGATACGAGCAGTACTTC.

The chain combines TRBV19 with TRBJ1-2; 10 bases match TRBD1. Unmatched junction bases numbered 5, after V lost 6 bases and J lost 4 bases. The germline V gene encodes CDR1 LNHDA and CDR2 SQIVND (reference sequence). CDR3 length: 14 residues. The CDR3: CASSVGQGVYGYTF. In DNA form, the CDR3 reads TGTGCCAGTAGCGTCGGACAGGGGGTCTATGGCTACACCTTC.

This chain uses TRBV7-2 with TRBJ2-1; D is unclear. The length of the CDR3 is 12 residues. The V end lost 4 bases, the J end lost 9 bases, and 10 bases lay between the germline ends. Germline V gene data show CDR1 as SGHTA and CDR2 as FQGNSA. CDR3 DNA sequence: TGTGCCAGCAGCTCCTCGGACGGTGAGCAGTTCTTC. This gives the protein CASSSSDGEQFF.

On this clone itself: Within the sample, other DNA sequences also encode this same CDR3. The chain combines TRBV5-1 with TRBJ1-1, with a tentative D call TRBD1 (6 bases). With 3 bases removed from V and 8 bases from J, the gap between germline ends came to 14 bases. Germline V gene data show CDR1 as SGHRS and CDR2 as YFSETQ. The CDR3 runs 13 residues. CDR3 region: CASSYGQIPEAFF. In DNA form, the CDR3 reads TGCGCCAGCAGCTATGGACAGATACCCGAAGCTTTCTTT.